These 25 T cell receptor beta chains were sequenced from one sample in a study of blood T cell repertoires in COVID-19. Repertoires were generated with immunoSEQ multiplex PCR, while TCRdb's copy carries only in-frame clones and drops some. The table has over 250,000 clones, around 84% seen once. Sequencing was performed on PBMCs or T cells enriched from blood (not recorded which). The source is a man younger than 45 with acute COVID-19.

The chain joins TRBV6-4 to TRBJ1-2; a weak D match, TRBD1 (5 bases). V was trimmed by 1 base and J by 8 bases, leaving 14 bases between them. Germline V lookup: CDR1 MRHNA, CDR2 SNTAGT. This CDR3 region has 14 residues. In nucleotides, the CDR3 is TGTGCCAGCAGTGACTTTGCAGGGCTCGGGGGCTACACCTTC. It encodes CASSDFAGLGGYTF.

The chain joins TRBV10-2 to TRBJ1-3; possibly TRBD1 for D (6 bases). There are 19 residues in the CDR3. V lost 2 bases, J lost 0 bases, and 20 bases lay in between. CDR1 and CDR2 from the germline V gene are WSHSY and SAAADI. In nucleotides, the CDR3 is TGCGCCAGCAGTGAGACACACGGGGGGCTCCAAATCTCTGGAAACACCATATATTTT. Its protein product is CASSETHGGLQISGNTIYF.

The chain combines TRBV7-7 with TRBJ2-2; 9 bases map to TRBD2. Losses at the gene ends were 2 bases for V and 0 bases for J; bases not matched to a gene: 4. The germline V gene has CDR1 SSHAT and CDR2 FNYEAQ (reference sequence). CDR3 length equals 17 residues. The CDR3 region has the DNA TGTGCCAGCAGCTTAAAAAGCGGGGGGTCGAACACCGGGGAGCTGTTTTTT. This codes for CASSLKSGGSNTGELFF.

The CDR3 loop reads CASSPGGPLYTDTQYF. For the CDR3, the DNA is TGCGCCAGCAGCCCCGGGGGACCCTTGTACACAGATACGCAGTATTTT. This sequence joins TRBV4-3 and TRBJ2-3; tentatively, D is TRBD2 (6 bases). Germline loops: CDR1 LGHNA, CDR2 YSLEER. The V end was cut by 4 bases, the J end by 2 bases, with 16 bases between. The CDR3 is made up of 16 amino acids.

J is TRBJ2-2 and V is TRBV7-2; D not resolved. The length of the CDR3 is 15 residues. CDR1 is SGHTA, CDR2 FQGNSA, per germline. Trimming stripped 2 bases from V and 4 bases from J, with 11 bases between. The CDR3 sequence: CASSLWARPTGELFF. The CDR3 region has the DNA TGTGCCAGCAGCTTATGGGCCAGGCCCACCGGGGAGCTGTTTTTT.

The CDR3 region has the DNA TGCGCCAGCAGCCAAGTGACTGCTCCGTGGGCCTACAATGAGCAGTTCTTC. As protein: CASSQVTAPWAYNEQFF. The J gene is TRBJ2-1, the V gene TRBV4-1; D is unclear. CDR3 size: 17 residues. Between the trimmed V and J ends, which lost 1 base and 2 bases, there was a span of 15 bases. Germline CDR1 is MGHRA and CDR2 is YSYEKL.

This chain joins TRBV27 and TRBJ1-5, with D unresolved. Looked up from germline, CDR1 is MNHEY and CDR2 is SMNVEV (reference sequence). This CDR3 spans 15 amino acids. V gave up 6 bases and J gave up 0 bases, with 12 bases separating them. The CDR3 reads CASRERELSNQPQHF. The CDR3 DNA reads TGTGCCAGCAGGGAAAGGGAGCTTAGCAATCAGCCCCAGCATTTT.

Here the CDR3 DNA reads TGTGCCAGCCAAAGGGACAGGGGGAGCACCGGGGAGCTGTTTTTT. Its translation is CASQRDRGSTGELFF. The chain couples TRBV19 to TRBJ2-2; 11 bases align to TRBD1. CDR1 is LNHDA and CDR2 is SQIVND in the germline V gene (reference sequence). The length of the CDR3 is 15 residues. V shed 9 bases and J 4 bases; nucleotides not matched to a gene: 7.

For the CDR3, the DNA is TGTGCCAGCAGTGAGAGGCAGCAAGAGACCCAGTACTTC. Translating it yields CASSERQQETQYF. The V and J genes are TRBV2 and TRBJ2-5; D remains unclear. CDR1 is SNHLY and CDR2 is FYNNEI in the germline V gene. The V and J ends lost 3 bases and 2 bases respectively, with 7 bases between them. The CDR3 is 13 residues long. The variable domain in full, with the rest retrieved from reference TRBV2 and TRBJ2-5, is EPEVTQTPSHQVTQMGQEVILRCVPISNHLYFYWYRQILGQKVEFLVSFYNNEISEKSEIFDDQFSVERPDGSNFTLKIRSTKLEDSAMYFCASSERQQETQYFGPGTRLLVL.

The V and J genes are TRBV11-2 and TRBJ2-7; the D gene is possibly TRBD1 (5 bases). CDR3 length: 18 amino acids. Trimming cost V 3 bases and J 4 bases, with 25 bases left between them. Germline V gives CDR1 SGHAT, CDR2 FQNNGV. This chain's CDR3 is CASSFAPLRGSYMYEQYV. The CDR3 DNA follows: TGTGCCAGCAGCTTTGCCCCCCTTAGGGGATCGTATATGTACGAGCAGTACGTC.

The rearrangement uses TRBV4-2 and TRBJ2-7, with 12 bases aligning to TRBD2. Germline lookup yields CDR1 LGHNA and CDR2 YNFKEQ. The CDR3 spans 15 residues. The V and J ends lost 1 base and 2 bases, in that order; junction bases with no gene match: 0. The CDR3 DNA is TGTGCCAGCAGCCAAGGACTAGCGGGAGCCTACGAGCAGTACGTC. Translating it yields CASSQGLAGAYEQYV.

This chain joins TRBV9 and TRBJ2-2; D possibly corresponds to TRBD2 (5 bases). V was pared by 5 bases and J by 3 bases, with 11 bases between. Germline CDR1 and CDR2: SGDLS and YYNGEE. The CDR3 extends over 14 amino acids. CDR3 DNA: TGTGCCAGCAGTGACCCGGGATACACCGGGGAGCTGTTTTTT. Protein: CASSDPGYTGELFF.

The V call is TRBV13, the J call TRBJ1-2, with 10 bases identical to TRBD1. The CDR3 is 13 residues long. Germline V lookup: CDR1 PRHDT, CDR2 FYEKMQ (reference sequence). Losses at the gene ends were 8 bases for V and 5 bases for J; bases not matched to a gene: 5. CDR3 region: CASGRQGAYGYTF. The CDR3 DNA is TGTGCCAGCGGTCGACAGGGGGCGTATGGCTACACCTTC.

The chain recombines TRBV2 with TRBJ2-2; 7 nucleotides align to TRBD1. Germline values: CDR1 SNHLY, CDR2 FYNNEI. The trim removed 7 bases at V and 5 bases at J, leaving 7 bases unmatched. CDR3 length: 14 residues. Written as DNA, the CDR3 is TGTGCCAGCACTGAGGACAGGAAAACCGGGGAGCTGTTTTTT. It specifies CASTEDRKTGELFF.

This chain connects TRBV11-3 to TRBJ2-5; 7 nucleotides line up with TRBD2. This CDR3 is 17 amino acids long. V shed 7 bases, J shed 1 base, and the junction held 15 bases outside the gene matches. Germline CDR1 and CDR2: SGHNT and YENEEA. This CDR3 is CASTRGLKGLPQETQYF. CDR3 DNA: TGTGCCAGCACCCGGGGGTTGAAGGGACTACCCCAAGAGACCCAGTACTTC. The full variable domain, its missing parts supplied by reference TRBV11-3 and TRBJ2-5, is EAGVVQSPRYKIIEKKQPVAFWCNPISGHNTLYWYLQNLGQGPELLIRYENEEAVDDSQLPKDRFSAERLKGVDSTLKIQPAELGDSAVYLCASTRGLKGLPQETQYFGPGTRLLVL.

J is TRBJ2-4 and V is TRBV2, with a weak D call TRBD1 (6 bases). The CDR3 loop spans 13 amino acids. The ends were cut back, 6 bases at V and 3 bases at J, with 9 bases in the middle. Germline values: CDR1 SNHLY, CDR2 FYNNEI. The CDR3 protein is CASSGQIKNIQYF. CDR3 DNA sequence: TGTGCCAGCAGCGGACAGATCAAAAACATTCAGTACTTC.

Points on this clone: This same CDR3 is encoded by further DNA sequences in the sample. As DNA, the CDR3 is TGTGCCAGCAGCTTGGGACAGGGGAATTCACCCCTCCACTTT. It encodes CASSLGQGNSPLHF. The gene calls are TRBV11-3 and TRBJ1-6; 10 bases align to TRBD1. The germline V gene has CDR1 SGHNT and CDR2 YENEEA. Unmatched junction bases numbered 0, after V lost 3 bases and J lost 7 bases. CDR3 length equals 14 residues.

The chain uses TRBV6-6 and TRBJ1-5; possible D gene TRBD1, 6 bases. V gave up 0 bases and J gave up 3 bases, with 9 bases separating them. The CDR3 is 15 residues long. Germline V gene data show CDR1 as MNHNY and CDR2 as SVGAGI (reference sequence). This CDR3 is CASSYSGGNNQPQHF. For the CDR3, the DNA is TGTGCCAGCAGTTACTCAGGGGGAAACAATCAGCCCCAGCATTTT.

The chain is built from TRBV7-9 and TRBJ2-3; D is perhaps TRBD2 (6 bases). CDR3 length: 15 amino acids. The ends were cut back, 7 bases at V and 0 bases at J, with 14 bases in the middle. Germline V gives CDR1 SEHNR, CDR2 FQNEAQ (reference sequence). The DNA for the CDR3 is TGTGCCAGCAACAAGGGCCGGGGGAGCACAGATACGCAGTATTTT. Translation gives CASNKGRGSTDTQYF.

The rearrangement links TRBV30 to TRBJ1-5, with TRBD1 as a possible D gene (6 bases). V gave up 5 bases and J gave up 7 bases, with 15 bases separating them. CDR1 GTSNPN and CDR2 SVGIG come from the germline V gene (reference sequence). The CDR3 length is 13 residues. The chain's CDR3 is CAWAAQGNQPQHF. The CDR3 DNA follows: TGTGCCTGGGCAGCGCAGGGGAACCAGCCCCAGCATTTT.

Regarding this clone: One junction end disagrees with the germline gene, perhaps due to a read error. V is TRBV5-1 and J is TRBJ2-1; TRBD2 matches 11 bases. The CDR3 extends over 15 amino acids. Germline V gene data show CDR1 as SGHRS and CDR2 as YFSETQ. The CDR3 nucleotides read TGTGCCAGCAGCCGAGAACTAGCGGGAGCCTATGAGCAGTTCTTC. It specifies CASSRELAGAYEQFF.

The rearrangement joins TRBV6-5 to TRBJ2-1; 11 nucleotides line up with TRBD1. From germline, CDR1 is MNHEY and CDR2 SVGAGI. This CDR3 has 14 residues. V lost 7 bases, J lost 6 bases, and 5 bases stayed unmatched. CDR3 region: CASKAGTGGNEQFF. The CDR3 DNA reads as TGTGCCAGCAAAGCCGGGACAGGGGGCAATGAGCAGTTCTTC.

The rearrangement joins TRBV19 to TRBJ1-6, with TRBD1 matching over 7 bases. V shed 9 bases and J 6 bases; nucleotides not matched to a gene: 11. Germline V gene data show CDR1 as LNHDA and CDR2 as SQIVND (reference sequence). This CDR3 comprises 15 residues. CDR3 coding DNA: TGTGCCAGCCGAACCGGGACAGACCTTAATTCACCCCTCCACTTT. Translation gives CASRTGTDLNSPLHF.

CDR3 sequence reads: CASSQDLGASFGNTIYF. In DNA, the CDR3 is TGCGCCAGCAGCCAAGACTTGGGGGCTTCATTCGGAAACACCATATATTTT. The chain has TRBV4-3 and TRBJ1-3; D is possibly TRBD1 (6 bases). Trimming took off 0 bases at V and 4 bases at J, with 16 bases between the two ends. The germline V gene encodes CDR1 LGHNA and CDR2 YSLEER. The CDR3 totals 17 residues.

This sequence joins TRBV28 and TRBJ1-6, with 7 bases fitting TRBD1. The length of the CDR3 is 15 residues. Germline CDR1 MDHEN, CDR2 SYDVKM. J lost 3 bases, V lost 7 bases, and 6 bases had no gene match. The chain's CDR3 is CASTDREIYNSPLHF. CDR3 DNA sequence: TGTGCCAGCACTGACAGGGAGATCTATAATTCACCCCTCCACTTT.